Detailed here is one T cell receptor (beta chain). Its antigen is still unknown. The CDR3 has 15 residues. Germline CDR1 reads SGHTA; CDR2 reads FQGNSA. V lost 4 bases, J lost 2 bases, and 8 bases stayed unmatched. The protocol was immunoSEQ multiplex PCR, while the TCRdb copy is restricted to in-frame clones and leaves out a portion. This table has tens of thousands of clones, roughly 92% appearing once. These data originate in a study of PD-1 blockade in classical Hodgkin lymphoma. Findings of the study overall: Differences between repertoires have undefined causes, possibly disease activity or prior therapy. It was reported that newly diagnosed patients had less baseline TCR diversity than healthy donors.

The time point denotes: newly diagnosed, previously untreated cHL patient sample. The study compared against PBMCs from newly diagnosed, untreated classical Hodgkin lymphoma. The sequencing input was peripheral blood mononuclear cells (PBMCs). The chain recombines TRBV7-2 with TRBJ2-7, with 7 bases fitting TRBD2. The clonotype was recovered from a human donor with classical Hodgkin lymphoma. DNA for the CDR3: TGTGCCAGCAGCTCTCAAGCGGGGTCTGCCTACGAGCAGTACTTC. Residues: CASSSQAGSAYEQYF.